This paragraph reports one TCR beta chain. This entry is derived from a study of cytomegalovirus exposure and HLA in healthy donors. The CDR3 spans 12 residues. CDR1 and CDR2 (germline): LNHDA, SQIVND (reference sequence). Losses at the gene ends were 4 bases for V and 14 bases for J; bases not matched to a gene: 4. Nominal health characterized the donors when sampled, though unrecorded immune exposures were likely. Use of 60 Vbeta and 13 Jbeta primers characterized the PCR. Authors' methods: In a later analysis, of around 85 million unique beta chains, about 12 million appeared in at least two donors. Sequencing was performed with immunoSEQ multiplex PCR; in TCRdb, only in-frame clones are kept and a portion is missing. From that table come the V and J calls and clone size; the DNA was used to work out D and trimming. The sample has around 75,000 clones; 76% are singletons.

Sequenced material: PBMCs. The V and J genes are TRBV19 and TRBJ1-6; 8 bases match TRBD1. The sequence was collected from a man aged 18 to 30 in good health and CMV-seronegative. In DNA form, the CDR3 reads TGTGCCAGTAGTACGTCGACAGGGGCCCTCCACTTT. Translated: CASSTSTGALHF.